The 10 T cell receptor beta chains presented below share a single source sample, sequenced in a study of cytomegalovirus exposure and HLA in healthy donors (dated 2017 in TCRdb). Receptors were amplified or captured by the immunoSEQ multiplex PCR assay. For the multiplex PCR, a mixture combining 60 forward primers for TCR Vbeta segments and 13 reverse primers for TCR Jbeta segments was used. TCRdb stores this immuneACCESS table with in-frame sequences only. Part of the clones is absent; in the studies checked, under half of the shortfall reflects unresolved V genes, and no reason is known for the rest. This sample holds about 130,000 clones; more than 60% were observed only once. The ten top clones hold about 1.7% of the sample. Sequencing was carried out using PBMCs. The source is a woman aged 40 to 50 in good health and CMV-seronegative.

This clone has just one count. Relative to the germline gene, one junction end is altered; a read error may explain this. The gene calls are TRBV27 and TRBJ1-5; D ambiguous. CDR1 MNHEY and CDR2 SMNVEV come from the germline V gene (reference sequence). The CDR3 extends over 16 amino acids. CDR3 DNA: TGTGTCAGCAGTTTAGGTGGCATAACATCGGGTCAGCCCCAGCATTTT. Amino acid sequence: CVSSLGGITSGQPQHF.

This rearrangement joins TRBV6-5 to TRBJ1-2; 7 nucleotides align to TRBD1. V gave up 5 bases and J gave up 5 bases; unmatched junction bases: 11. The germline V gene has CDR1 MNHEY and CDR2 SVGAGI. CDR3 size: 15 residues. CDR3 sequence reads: CASSPRQGGGYGYTF. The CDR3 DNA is TGTGCCAGCAGTCCACGACAGGGTGGAGGATATGGCTACACCTTC.

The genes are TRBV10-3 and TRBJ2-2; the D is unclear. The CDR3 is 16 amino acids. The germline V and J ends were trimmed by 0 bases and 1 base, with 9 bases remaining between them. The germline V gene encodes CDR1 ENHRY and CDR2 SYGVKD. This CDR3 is CAISESLLQNTGELFF. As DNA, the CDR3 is TGTGCCATCAGTGAGTCCCTACTACAGAACACCGGGGAGCTGTTTTTT.

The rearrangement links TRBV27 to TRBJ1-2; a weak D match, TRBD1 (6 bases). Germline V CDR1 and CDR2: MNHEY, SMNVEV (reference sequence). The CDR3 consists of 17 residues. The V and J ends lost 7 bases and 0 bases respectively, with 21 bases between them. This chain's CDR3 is CASKKGDVAPANYGYTF. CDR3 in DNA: TGTGCCAGCAAGAAGGGGGACGTGGCCCCAGCTAACTATGGCTACACCTTC.

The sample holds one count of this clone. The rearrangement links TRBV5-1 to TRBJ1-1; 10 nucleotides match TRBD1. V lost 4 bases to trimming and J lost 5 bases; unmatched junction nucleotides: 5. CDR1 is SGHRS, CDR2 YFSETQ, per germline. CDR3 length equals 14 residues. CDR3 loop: CASSTTGQGTEAFF. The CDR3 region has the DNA TGCGCCAGCAGCACAACGGGACAGGGGACTGAAGCTTTCTTT.

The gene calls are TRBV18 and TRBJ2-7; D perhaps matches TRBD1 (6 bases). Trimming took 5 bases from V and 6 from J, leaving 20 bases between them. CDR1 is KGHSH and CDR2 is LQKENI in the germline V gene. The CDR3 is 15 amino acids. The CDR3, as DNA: TGTGCCAGCTCAATAAGAGGGTCAGGGGCGGGCGAGCAGTACTTC. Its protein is CASSIRGSGAGEQYF. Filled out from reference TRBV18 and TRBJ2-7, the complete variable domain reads NAGVMQNPRHLVRRRGQEARLRCSPMKGHSHVYWYRQLPEEGLKFMVYLQKENIIDESGMPKERFSAEFPKEGPSILRIQQVVRGDSAAYFCASSIRGSGAGEQYFGPGTRLTVT.

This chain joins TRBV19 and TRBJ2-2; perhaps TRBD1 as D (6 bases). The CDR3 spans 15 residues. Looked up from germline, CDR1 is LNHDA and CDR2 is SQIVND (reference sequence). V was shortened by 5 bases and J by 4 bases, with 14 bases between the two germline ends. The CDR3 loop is CASSPQGTGTGELFF. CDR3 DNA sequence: TGTGCCAGTAGTCCCCAGGGGACGGGCACCGGGGAGCTGTTTTTT.

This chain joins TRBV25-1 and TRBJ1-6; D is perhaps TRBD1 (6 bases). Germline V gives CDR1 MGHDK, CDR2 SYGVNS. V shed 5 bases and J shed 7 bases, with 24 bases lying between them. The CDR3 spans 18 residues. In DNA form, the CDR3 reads TGTGCCAGCAGTCAAATGGTTCCAGGGGCGTACGTAAATTCACCCCTCCACTTT. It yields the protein CASSQMVPGAYVNSPLHF.

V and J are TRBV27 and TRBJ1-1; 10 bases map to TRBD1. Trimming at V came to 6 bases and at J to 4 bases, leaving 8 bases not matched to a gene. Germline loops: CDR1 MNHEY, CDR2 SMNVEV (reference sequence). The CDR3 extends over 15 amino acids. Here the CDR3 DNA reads TGTGCCAGCAGGGAGGGACAGGGGTTTGGCACTGAAGCTTTCTTT. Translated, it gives CASREGQGFGTEAFF.

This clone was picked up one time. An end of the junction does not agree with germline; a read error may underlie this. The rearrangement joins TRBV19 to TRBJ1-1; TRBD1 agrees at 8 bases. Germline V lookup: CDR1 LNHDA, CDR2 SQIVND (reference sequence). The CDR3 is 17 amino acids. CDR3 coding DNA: TGTGCCAGTAGTATCTCCACACGGACAGGGTTAAACACTGAAACTTTCTTT. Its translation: CASSISTRTGLNTETFF. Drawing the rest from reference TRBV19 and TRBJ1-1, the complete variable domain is DGGITQSPKYLFRKEGQNVTLSCEQNLNHDAMYWYRQDPGQGLRLIYYSQIVNDFQKGDIAEGYSVSREKKESFPLTVTSAQKNPTAFYLCASSISTRTGLNTETFFGQGTRLTVV.